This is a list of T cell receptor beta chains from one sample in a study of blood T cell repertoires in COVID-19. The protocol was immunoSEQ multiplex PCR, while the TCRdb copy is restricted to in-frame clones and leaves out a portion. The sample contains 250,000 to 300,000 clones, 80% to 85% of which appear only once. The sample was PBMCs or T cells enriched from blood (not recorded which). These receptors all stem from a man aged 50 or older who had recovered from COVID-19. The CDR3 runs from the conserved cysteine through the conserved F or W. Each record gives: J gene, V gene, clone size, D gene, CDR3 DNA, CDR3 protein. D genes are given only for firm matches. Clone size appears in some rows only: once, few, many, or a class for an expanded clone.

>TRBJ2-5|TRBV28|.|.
TGTGCCAGCAGTTTTCAGGGGTTGGGAGAGACCCAGTACTTC
CASSFQGLGETQYF
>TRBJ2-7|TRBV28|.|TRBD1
TGTGCCAGCAGTCCGACCCGGGACAGAGGGATTTCGTACGAGCAGTACTTC
CASSPTRDRGISYEQYF
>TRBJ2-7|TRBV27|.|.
TGTGCCAGCAGTTTAACACAGAGCTACGAGCAGTACTTC
CASSLTQSYEQYF
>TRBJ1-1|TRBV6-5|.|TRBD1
TGTGCCAGCAGGCTCGGGACAGGGATGAACACTGAAGCTTTCTTT
CASRLGTGMNTEAFF
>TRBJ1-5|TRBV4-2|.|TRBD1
TGTGCCAGCAGTGGGGGGACAGAGCCGTTTCAGCCCCAGCATTTT
CASSGGTEPFQPQHF
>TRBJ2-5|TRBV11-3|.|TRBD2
TGTGCCAGCAGCTTAGACATAGCGGGAGTGGAGACCCAGTACTTC
CASSLDIAGVETQYF
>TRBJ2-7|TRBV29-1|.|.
TGCAGCGTTAAGGGGAACTACGAGCAGTACTTC
CSVKGNYEQYF
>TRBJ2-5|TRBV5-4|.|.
TGTGCCAGCAGCTTAAAAGTTGGCTCCGGGGAGACCCAGTACTTC
CASSLKVGSGETQYF
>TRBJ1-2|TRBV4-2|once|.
TGTGCCAGCAGCCAAGATCGCCAGAATGGCTACACCTTC
CASSQDRQNGYTF
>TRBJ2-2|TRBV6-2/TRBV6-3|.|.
TGTGCCAGCAGTCGGGAGCGGAGCACCGGGGAGCTGTTTTTT
CASSRERSTGELFF
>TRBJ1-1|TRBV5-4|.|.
TGTGCCAGCAGCCCTAAACAGGGAACGAACACTGAAGCTTTCTTT
CASSPKQGTNTEAFF
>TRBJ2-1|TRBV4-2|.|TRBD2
TGTGCCAGCAGCCAAGATCTAGCGGGGGGCCTGAGCTCCTACAATGAGCAGTTCTTC
CASSQDLAGGLSSYNEQFF
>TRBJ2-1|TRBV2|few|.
TGTGCCAGCAGTCCTAACTCCTACAATGAGCAGTTCTTC
CASSPNSYNEQFF
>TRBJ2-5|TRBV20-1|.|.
TGCAGTGCTAGAGATCGGGAGACCCAGTACTTC
CSARDRETQYF
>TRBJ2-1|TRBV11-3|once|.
TGTGCCAGCAGCTTCGGTTATGGGGCGGATGGCAATGAGCAGTTCTTC
CASSFGYGADGNEQFF
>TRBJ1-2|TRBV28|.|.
TGTGCCAGCAGCATACAGGGCTATGTAAGCTATGGCTACACCTTC
CASSIQGYVSYGYTF
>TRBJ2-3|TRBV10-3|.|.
TGTGCCATCAGTGCGCAGGCCAGCACAGATACGCAGTATTTT
CAISAQASTDTQYF
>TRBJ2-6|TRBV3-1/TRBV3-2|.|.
TGTGCCAGCAGCCATCGAGCTGGGGCCAACGTCCTGACTTTC
CASSHRAGANVLTF
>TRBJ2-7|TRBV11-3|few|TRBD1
TGTGCCAGCAGCTTAGATTCGGACAGGGGGCACCAGCAGTACTTC
CASSLDSDRGHQQYF
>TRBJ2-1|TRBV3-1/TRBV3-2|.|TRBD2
TGTGCCAGCAGCCAACCGGGGGGAAGGCGCAATGAGCAGTTCTTC
CASSQPGGRRNEQFF
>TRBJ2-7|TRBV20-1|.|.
TGCAGTGCTAGCGGGAGCTACGAGCAGTACTTC
CSASGSYEQYF
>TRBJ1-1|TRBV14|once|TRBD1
TGTGCCAGCAGCCCAGGGGGCCAGGGATTTGAAGCTTTCTTT
CASSPGGQGFEAFF
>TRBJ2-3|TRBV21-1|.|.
TGTGCCAGGGGGAGGGCCTGGGCAGCCCCATCTAGCACAGATACGCAGTATTTT
CARGRAWAAPSSTDTQYF
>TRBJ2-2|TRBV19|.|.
TGTGCCAGTATTCAGGGAGGTGGGTCCGGGGAGCTGTTTTTT
CASIQGGGSGELFF
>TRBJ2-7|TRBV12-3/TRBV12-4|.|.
TGTGCCAGCAGTTTCGGGTACGAGCAGTACTTC
CASSFGYEQYF
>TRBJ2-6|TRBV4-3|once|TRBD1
TGCGCCAGCAGCCAAGCAGGGGGCTCTGGGGCCAACGTCCTGACTTTC
CASSQAGGSGANVLTF
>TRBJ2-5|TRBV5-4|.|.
TGTGCCAGCAGCTCCCTGACTCGGCAAGAGACCCAGTACTTC
CASSSLTRQETQYF
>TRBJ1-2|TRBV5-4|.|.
TGTGCCAGCAGCTTGAATGGGGAGGGAGGCTACACCTTC
CASSLNGEGGYTF
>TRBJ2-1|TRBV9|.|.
TGTGCCAGCAGCGACCCAGGGGATGAGCAGTTCTTC
CASSDPGDEQFF
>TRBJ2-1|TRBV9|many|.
TGTGCCAGCAGCGTAGAGTTGACTAGCAATGAGCAGTTCTTC
CASSVELTSNEQFF
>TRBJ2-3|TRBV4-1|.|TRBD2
TGCGCCAGCAGCCAAGATTGGACTAGCGGGAGCACAGATACGCAGTATTTT
CASSQDWTSGSTDTQYF
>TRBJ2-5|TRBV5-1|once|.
TGCGCCAGCAGCTTAGGCAGGGCGGGAAAAGAGACCCAGTACTTC
CASSLGRAGKETQYF
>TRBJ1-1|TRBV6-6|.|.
TGTGCCAGCAGCCCCCCCACAGGGAACACTGAAGCTTTCTTT
CASSPPTGNTEAFF
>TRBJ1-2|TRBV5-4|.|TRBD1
TGTGCCAGCAGCATACTACAGGGGGCTATATCGGGCTATGGCTACACCTTC
CASSILQGAISGYGYTF
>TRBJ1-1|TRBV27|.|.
TGTGCCACCACAGCCCTGGGAGGTACTGAAGCTTTCTTT
CATTALGGTEAFF
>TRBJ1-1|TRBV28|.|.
TGTGCCAGCAGTTTGGCCTTACAGGGATTTGGAGCTTTCTTT
CASSLALQGFGAFF
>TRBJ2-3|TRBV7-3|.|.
TGTGCCAGCAGCTTTACCAGGGTAGATACGCAGTATTTT
CASSFTRVDTQYF